This TCR beta chain stems from a study of beta chain features in type 1 diabetes. Overall study findings and caveats: Researchers caution that PCR might favor shorter templates, equally among patients and controls. Among type 1 diabetes patients, VDJ junctions had fewer insertions and more deletions. TCRB CDR3s were moderately but significantly shorter in Type 1 diabetes patients in all four CD4+ subsets.

Of note for this clone: As yet, its antigen is unknown.

Per the germline V gene, CDR1 is SGDLS and CDR2 is YYNGEE. This CDR3 is built from 13 residues. Trimming removed 0 bases at V and 9 bases at J, with 12 bases between. Expressed TCRB transcripts were sequenced because the isolated RNA had all been reverse transcribed beforehand. Data came from immunoSEQ multiplex PCR; TCRdb stores just in-frame clones and leaves some out. The data hold 620,000 or so clones, with less than 20% observed a single time. Sorted CD4+ subsets: naive, central memory, regulatory, stem cell-like memory (CD45RO/CCR7/CD25/CD127/CD95/CD27 panel). The sequence derives from a man younger than 35 in good health. The sample comprised naive CD4+ T cells from blood. The V gene is TRBV9, the J gene TRBJ1-2; D uncertain. The CDR3 loop is CASSVGGGFSYTF. The DNA of the CDR3 is TGTGCCAGCAGCGTAGGCGGCGGGTTTAGCTACACCTTC. Together with reference TRBV9 and TRBJ1-2, the CDR3 gives the full variable domain: DSGVTQTPKHLITATGQRVTLRCSPRSGDLSVYWYQQSLDQGLQFLIQYYNGEERAKGNILERFSAQQFPDLHSELNLSSLELGDSALYFCASSVGGGFSYTFGSGTRLTVV.